This is a list of T cell receptor beta chains from one sample in a study of patients and donors after allogeneic stem cell transplantation. TCRdb itself ran the RT-PCR reads through MiXCR, one entry per CDR3 protein. The sample yields approximately 160,000 distinct CDR3 sequences, 24% seen once. Sequencing was performed on blood, either unsorted or a sorted T cell fraction (not recorded which). The receptors derive from a human donor who was either an allogeneic HSCT recipient or a stem cell or donor lymphocyte infusion donor (not recorded which). It is not recorded whose cells these are; they may come from a transplant donor. Each CDR3 is given with its conserved first and last residue. A D gene is named only where the DNA matches it firmly. The size of a clone is reported for some rows only, either as once, few or many, or as a class for expanded clones.

D	J	length	V	size	DNA	CDR3
TRBD2	TRBJ2-3	16	TRBV9	.	TGTGCCAGCAGCGTGACGGGAGGGCCCCTATTTAATACGCAGTATTTT	CASSVTGGPLFNTQYF
.	TRBJ2-7	11	TRBV14	.	TGTGCCAGCAGCCAAGGGTTCGAGCAGTACTTC	CASSQGFEQYF
TRBD1	TRBJ2-7	13	TRBV20-1	few	TGCAGTGTGACAGGGTTCGCCTCGGGGGAGCAGTACTTC	CSVTGFASGEQYF
TRBD2	TRBJ2-1	14	TRBV20-1	.	TGCAGTGGCGGACTAGCGGGAGATTGGAATGAGCAGTTCTTC	CSGGLAGDWNEQFF
.	TRBJ2-5	13	TRBV5-1	few	TGCGCCAGCAGCTTGGTGGGAGGTGAGACCCAGTACTTC	CASSLVGGETQYF
.	TRBJ1-1	13	TRBV12-3/TRBV12-4	many	TGTGCCAGCAGTTATGGGGGGCACACTGAAGCTTTCTTT	CASSYGGHTEAFF
.	TRBJ2-5	10	TRBV20-1	.	TGCAGTGCTAGCGGGGAGACCCAGTACTTC	CSASGETQYF
TRBD1	TRBJ2-7	13	TRBV10-3	few	TGTGCCATCAGGAAGGGACAGGGGGACGAGCAGTACTTC	CAIRKGQGDEQYF
.	TRBJ1-3	12	TRBV12-3/TRBV12-4	many	TGTGCCAGCAGCCCCCCAAGAAACACCATATATTTT	CASSPPRNTIYF
.	TRBJ1-1	14	TRBV20-1	few	TGCAGTGCTCTAAGAGCAGGGGTCGGGACTGAAGCTTTCTTT	CSALRAGVGTEAFF
.	TRBJ1-1	13	TRBV7-2	few	TGTGCCAGCAGCTTAGGGCCAGGTGGTCGTACTTTCTTT	CASSLGPGGRTFF
.	TRBJ1-2	15	TRBV20-1	.	TGCAGTGCTAGAGATTTTGTGGGGGCTAACTATGGCTACACCTTC	CSARDFVGANYGYTF
TRBD1	TRBJ2-7	16	TRBV4-1	few	TGCGCCAGCAGCCAAGACTTGGACAGGGTTTTCGTCGAGCAGTACTTC	CASSQDLDRVFVEQYF
.	TRBJ1-5	14	TRBV29-1	many	TGCAGCGTTGAATCAGGGAAGGGCAATCAGCCCCAGCATTTT	CSVESGKGNQPQHF
.	TRBJ2-3	14	TRBV9	.	TGTGCCAGCAGCGTACTAAGCTCGACAGATACGCAGTATTTT	CASSVLSSTDTQYF
TRBD1	TRBJ2-7	13	TRBV5-1	few	TGCGCCAGCAGCTTACAGGGGTTCAACGAGCAGTACTTC	CASSLQGFNEQYF
.	TRBJ2-1	15	TRBV7-3	few	TGTGCCAGCACATTTTCAGGGGGGACCTACAATGAGCAGTTCTTC	CASTFSGGTYNEQFF
TRBD1	TRBJ2-7	15	TRBV10-3	.	TGTGCCATCAGTGAGTCAGGACAGGGGGGTCTGGAGCAGTACTTC	CAISESGQGGLEQYF
.	TRBJ2-7	16	TRBV2	.	TGTGCCAGCAGCGGAGGGATGGGGTTAGGGTCCTACGAGCAGTACTTC	CASSGGMGLGSYEQYF
TRBD1	TRBJ1-1	15	TRBV2	.	TGTGCCAGCAGTGATAGGACAGGAACAAACACTGAAGCTTTCTTT	CASSDRTGTNTEAFF
.	TRBJ2-2	16	TRBV6-6	few	TGTGCCAGCAGTTACCAGGGCTACCCAAACACCGGGGAGCTGTTTTTT	CASSYQGYPNTGELFF
.	TRBJ2-5	15	TRBV2	.	TGTGCCAGCAGTGAACAGACACAGTACCAAGAGACCCAGTACTTC	CASSEQTQYQETQYF
.	TRBJ2-6	14	TRBV18	.	TGTGCCAGCTCTGATGGCTCTGGGGCCAACGTCCTGACTTTC	CASSDGSGANVLTF
TRBD2	TRBJ2-1	16	TRBV7-3	.	TGTGCCAGCAGCTTTCTCGGCGGGGGGGCCGCAGATGAGCAGTTCTTC	CASSFLGGGAADEQFF
.	TRBJ1-1	13	TRBV7-6	medium-sized	TGTGCCAGCAGCTTAGCACAGGGTTCTGAAGCTTTCTTT	CASSLAQGSEAFF
.	TRBJ1-5	15	TRBV21-1	.	TGTGCCAGCAGCAGAACCCGGGGGTATAATCAGCCCCAGCATTTT	CASSRTRGYNQPQHF
.	TRBJ2-7	14	TRBV15	.	TGTGCCACCAGCAGAGATCGTCAGAACTACGAGCAGTACTTC	CATSRDRQNYEQYF
TRBD2	TRBJ2-1	14	TRBV19	.	TGTGCCAGTAGTACTAGCGGGATCCGCGATGAGCAGTTCTTC	CASSTSGIRDEQFF
.	TRBJ1-1	12	TRBV20-1	few	TGCAGTGCTAGATGGAGGCCACGCGAAGCTTTCTTT	CSARWRPREAFF
TRBD1	TRBJ1-2	12	TRBV6-5	.	TGTGCCAGCAGTTACGCGACAGGGGCATACACCTTC	CASSYATGAYTF
TRBD1	TRBJ2-1	13	TRBV10-3	.	TGTGCCATCACCCACGCAGGGGGCAATGAGCAGTTCTTC	CAITHAGGNEQFF
.	TRBJ1-2	11	TRBV30	.	TGTGCCTGGAGCCAAAGCTATGGCTACACCTTC	CAWSQSYGYTF
TRBD1	TRBJ1-1	16	TRBV7-6	.	TGTGCCAGCAGCTTGCTAGACAGGGGGGAAAACACTGAAGCTTTCTTT	CASSLLDRGENTEAFF
.	TRBJ2-7	13	TRBV20-1	once	TGCAGTGCTAGGACGGGAGCCGCGCGGGAGCAGTACTTC	CSARTGAAREQYF
.	TRBJ1-2	15	TRBV5-1	once	TGCGCCAGCAGCGGAAAAGACGGGACTAACTATGGCTACACCTTC	CASSGKDGTNYGYTF
.	TRBJ2-7	13	TRBV27	.	TGTGCCAGCAGTTCCCTCGGGCCCTACGAGCAGTACTTC	CASSSLGPYEQYF
TRBD2	TRBJ2-3	17	TRBV7-2	.	TGTGCCAGCAGCGTGGGGGGGATTGCCATATACACAGATACGCAGTATTTT	CASSVGGIAIYTDTQYF
.	TRBJ1-2	15	TRBV7-9	many	TGTGCCAGCAGCTTAGGGGCAGTAGATGGAAATGGCTACACCTTC	CASSLGAVDGNGYTF
.	TRBJ1-1	13	TRBV6-4	few	TGTGCCAGCAGATCGGACGGGGCCACTGAAGCTTTCTTT	CASRSDGATEAFF
TRBD2	TRBJ2-2	18	TRBV10-3	few	TGTGCCATCAGGAGGACTAGCGGTCCTGTAGGAGACACCGGGGAGCTGTTTTTT	CAIRRTSGPVGDTGELFF
TRBD1	TRBJ1-1	12	TRBV27	many	TGTGCCAGCAGTCCCCCGACAGGGGCGGCTTTCTTT	CASSPPTGAAFF
.	TRBJ1-1	14	TRBV7-9	few	TGTGCCAGCAGCATACAAACAGGGTTCGCTGAAGCTTTCTTT	CASSIQTGFAEAFF
TRBD1	TRBJ2-3	15	TRBV9	.	TGTGCCAGCAGCGTGGGGGACAGAATCACAGATACGCAGTATTTT	CASSVGDRITDTQYF
TRBD2	TRBJ2-2	15	TRBV11-2	.	TGTGCCAGCAGCTTAGCAGGACTAGTCGGCGGGGAGCTGTTTTTT	CASSLAGLVGGELFF
TRBD2	TRBJ2-5	20	TRBV6-1	few	TGTGCCAGCAGTGAAGCGATAAAACCGGGACTAGCGGGAGAACTGGAGACCCAGTACTTC	CASSEAIKPGLAGELETQYF
.	TRBJ1-4	16	TRBV5-1	few	TGCGCCAGCAGCTTGCCGAACTTGGCCCAAAATGAAAAACTGTTTTTT	CASSLPNLAQNEKLFF
TRBD1	TRBJ1-1	15	TRBV6-5	.	TGTGCCAGCAGTCGGCGGGGACAGCCGAACACTGAAGCTTTCTTT	CASSRRGQPNTEAFF
TRBD2	TRBJ2-1	15	TRBV7-3	.	TGTGCCAGCAGCCACCCGGGACTAAAGAACAATGAGCAGTTCTTC	CASSHPGLKNNEQFF
.	TRBJ2-7	13	TRBV7-2	few	TGTGCCAGCAGAGGGGCAAGCTCCTACGAGCAGTACTTC	CASRGASSYEQYF
TRBD2	TRBJ2-1	18	TRBV7-2	.	TGTGCCAGCAGCCCCATACCCCCGAGACTAGCGGTAAACGTGAAACAGTTCTTC	CASSPIPPRLAVNVKQFF
.	TRBJ2-5	15	TRBV4-3	.	TGCGCCAGCAGCCGCGGCAGGAAAAAAGGAGAGACCCAGTACTTC	CASSRGRKKGETQYF
.	TRBJ1-2	13	TRBV29-1	many	TGCAGCGTTGAGAACCCAGGGAGTTATGGCTACACCTTC	CSVENPGSYGYTF
TRBD1	TRBJ2-5	14	TRBV2	.	TGTGCCAGCAGTGACCGGGACAGCGGAAAGACCCAGTACTTC	CASSDRDSGKTQYF
.	TRBJ1-1	15	TRBV7-9	few	TGTGCCAGCAGCTTAGTCGGGGGAGTGAACACTGAAGCTTTCTTT	CASSLVGGVNTEAFF
TRBD2	TRBJ2-2	17	TRBV5-1	few	TGCGCCAGCAGCTTGGGGGCCCTAGCGGGCAACACCGGGGAGCTGTTTTTT	CASSLGALAGNTGELFF
.	TRBJ1-2	16	TRBV4-2	once	TGTGCCAGCAGCCACCCCGGGGAAAACAGGGACTATGGCTACACCTTC	CASSHPGENRDYGYTF
.	TRBJ1-1	12	TRBV12-3/TRBV12-4	.	TGTGCCAGCAGTTTCCACAGCGCTGAAGCTTTCTTT	CASSFHSAEAFF
.	TRBJ1-3	14	TRBV12-3/TRBV12-4	many	TGTGCCAGCAGTTTTTCTAGCTCTGGAAACACCATATATTTT	CASSFSSSGNTIYF
.	TRBJ2-3	16	TRBV6-5	.	TGTGCCAGCAGTTACTCGGCAGGGGCGAGCACAGATACGCAGTATTTT	CASSYSAGASTDTQYF
.	TRBJ2-3	12	TRBV20-1	.	TGCAGTGCCGGTGGAGCTATAGATACGCAGTATTTT	CSAGGAIDTQYF